This T cell receptor (beta chain) is from a study of PD-1 blockade in classical Hodgkin lymphoma. Study-wide context: Nivolumab dosed at 3 mg/kg went to patients intravenously every 2 weeks.

A word on this clone: The target antigen is unknown.

Per the germline V gene, CDR1 is SGDLS and CDR2 is YYNGEE. Trimming took 4 bases from V and 2 from J, leaving 12 bases between them. The CDR3 is 14 amino acids. Sequencing was performed with immunoSEQ multiplex PCR; in TCRdb, only in-frame clones are kept and a portion is missing. Among 35,000 or so clones listed, less than 85% were seen once. General study findings and limits: Exclusion was the outcome for patients who began nivolumab under 1 year after ASCT. Complete responders started with a diversity level that resembled newly diagnosed patients at baseline. Before treatment, TCR diversity in newly diagnosed patients was reportedly lower than in healthy donors.

All trial patients relapsed after autologous stem cell transplantation. This sequence was found in a human donor with classical Hodgkin lymphoma. Here the sequenced sample was peripheral blood mononuclear cells (PBMCs), taken before the second cycle of nivolumab. The V and J genes are TRBV9 and TRBJ1-2, with a possible D match to TRBD1 (6 bases). The CDR3 region is CASSRTTGNYGYTF. The DNA for the CDR3 is TGTGCCAGCAGCCGGACTACAGGGAACTATGGCTACACCTTC. The complete variable domain, with remaining parts taken from reference TRBV9 and TRBJ1-2, reads DSGVTQTPKHLITATGQRVTLRCSPRSGDLSVYWYQQSLDQGLQFLIQYYNGEERAKGNILERFSAQQFPDLHSELNLSSLELGDSALYFCASSRTTGNYGYTFGSGTRLTVV.